A selection of T cell receptor beta chains follows, all from one sample in a study of T cell responses to AZD1222 COVID-19 vaccine. The method was immunoSEQ multiplex PCR; TCRdb's version includes in-frame clones alone and lacks a portion of them. The sample contains more than 95,000 clones, approximately 89% of which appear only once. The input for sequencing was peripheral blood, taken on day 0 of AZD1222 vaccination. Receptor source: an adult in good health. Each CDR3 is given with its conserved first and last residue. Each record gives: D gene, J gene, V gene, clone size, CDR3 protein, CDR3 DNA. A D gene is named only where the DNA matches it firmly. Only some rows state a clone size, as once, few, many or a class for expanded clones.

>-|TRBJ1-2|TRBV7-8|few
CASSPGPNYGYTF
TGTGCCAGCAGCCCGGGGCCTAACTATGGCTACACCTTC
>-|TRBJ1-1|TRBV7-3|-
CASSLARNTEAFF
TGTGCCAGCAGCTTAGCGAGGAACACTGAAGCTTTCTTT
>-|TRBJ2-1|TRBV13|-
CASSSPGTVELNEQFF
TGTGCCAGCAGCTCCCCCGGGACGGTCGAACTCAATGAGCAGTTCTTC
>-|TRBJ1-1|TRBV3-1/TRBV3-2|-
CASSFRGVGTEAFF
TGTGCCAGCAGCTTCCGAGGGGTGGGCACTGAAGCTTTCTTT
>-|TRBJ2-2|TRBV7-2|-
CASSSPWGLITGELFF
TGTGCCAGCAGCTCCCCCTGGGGACTTATTACCGGGGAGCTGTTTTTT
>TRBD1|TRBJ2-5|TRBV3-1/TRBV3-2|-
CASSQTTGVGWGETKYF
TGTGCCAGCAGCCAGACGACAGGGGTAGGATGGGGAGAGACCAAGTACTTC
>TRBD1|TRBJ2-5|TRBV7-9|few
CASSSGTGTGETQYF
TGTGCCAGCAGCTCCGGGACAGGTACTGGGGAGACCCAGTACTTC
>TRBD1|TRBJ1-5|TRBV28|-
CASSLSGQPNQPQHF
TGTGCCAGCAGTTTATCGGGACAGCCTAATCAGCCCCAGCATTTT
>-|TRBJ2-1|TRBV6-5|once
CASSPLPGQHEQFF
TGTGCCAGCAGTCCCCTCCCGGGCCAGCATGAGCAGTTCTTC
>-|TRBJ2-7|TRBV25-1|-
CASSAATVGGEQYF
TGTGCCAGCAGTGCCGCGACGGTAGGGGGTGAGCAGTACTTC
>-|TRBJ2-6|TRBV9|-
CASKYSGANVLTF
TGTGCCAGCAAGTACTCTGGGGCCAACGTCCTGACTTTC
>TRBD1|TRBJ1-1|TRBV5-6|-
CASSLQKDRDRREAFF
TGTGCCAGCAGCCTACAAAAAGACAGGGACCGCCGTGAAGCTTTCTTT
>-|TRBJ2-3|TRBV28|-
CASSSPRGADLSTDTQYF
TGTGCCAGCAGTTCTCCCCGTGGTGCGGACCTAAGCACAGATACGCAGTATTTT
>-|TRBJ2-1|TRBV10-3|once
CAISESPLPPYNEQFF
TGTGCCATCAGTGAGTCCCCCCTTCCCCCCTACAATGAGCAGTTCTTC
>-|TRBJ2-2|TRBV14|-
CASSQDPARFGELFF
TGTGCCAGCAGCCAAGACCCCGCTCGGTTCGGGGAGCTGTTTTTT